A single TCR beta chain is shown here with its context. These data come from a study of patients and donors after allogeneic stem cell transplantation. V lost 0 bases to trimming and J lost 10 bases; unmatched junction nucleotides: 9. The CDR3 is 16 residues long. TCRdb reprocessed the RT-PCR reads via MiXCR and lists one record per CDR3 protein. The sample carries about 400,000 distinct CDR3 sequences, roughly 16% recorded once. The sequenced sample was blood, either unsorted or a sorted T cell fraction (not recorded which). The J gene is TRBJ2-1, the V gene TRBV12-3 or TRBV12-4; 10 nucleotides align to TRBD2. The TCR sequence derives from a human donor who was either an allogeneic HSCT recipient or a stem cell or donor lymphocyte infusion donor (not recorded which). It is not recorded whose cells these are; they may come from a transplant donor. The CDR3 protein is CASSLALAGAQGEQFF. The DNA for the CDR3 is TGTGCCAGCAGTTTAGCGCTAGCGGGGGCCCAGGGGGAGCAGTTCTTC.